Listed below are T cell receptor beta chains from one sample, sequenced in a study of T-cell memory formation after mild COVID-19. TCRdb itself ran the 5' RACE reads through MiXCR, one entry per CDR3 protein. The data show around 200,000 distinct CDR3 sequences, roughly 17% seen once. The sample taken for sequencing was PBMCs or a T cell subset sorted from them (not recorded which). These receptors were obtained from an adult woman who had mild COVID-19 (a few samples of this study predate the infection). Cell type and time point are not known. Each CDR3 is given with its conserved first and last residue. Fields, in order: clone size, V gene, J gene, D gene, CDR3 protein, CDR3 DNA. The D gene is left open where the match is weak. Expanded clones are given a class, and other clones once, few, many or no size at all.

clone_size: NA; v_call: TRBV7-2; j_call: TRBJ2-5; d_call: TRBD2; cdr3_aa: CASSLAHGGGQETQYF; cdr3_nt: TGTGCCAGCAGCTTAGCGCACGGGGGGGGGCAAGAGACCCAGTACTTC
clone_size: NA; v_call: TRBV4-3; j_call: TRBJ2-1; d_call: NA; cdr3_aa: CASSQHTRVEQFF; cdr3_nt: TGCGCCAGCAGCCAACATACCAGAGTGGAGCAGTTCTTC
clone_size: NA; v_call: TRBV9; j_call: TRBJ2-3; d_call: NA; cdr3_aa: CASSVGAGRESTDTQYF; cdr3_nt: TGTGCCAGCAGCGTAGGGGCTGGCAGGGAAAGCACAGATACGCAGTATTTT
clone_size: NA; v_call: TRBV19; j_call: TRBJ2-1; d_call: TRBD2; cdr3_aa: CASSISGGGDEQFF; cdr3_nt: TGTGCCAGTAGTATTAGCGGGGGGGGTGATGAGCAGTTCTTC
clone_size: NA; v_call: TRBV6-2/TRBV6-3; j_call: TRBJ2-1; d_call: TRBD2; cdr3_aa: CASSYRGTSGTKAHNEQFF; cdr3_nt: TGTGCCAGCAGTTACCGGGGGACTAGCGGGACCAAAGCCCACAATGAGCAGTTCTTC
clone_size: NA; v_call: TRBV25-1; j_call: TRBJ1-5; d_call: NA; cdr3_aa: CASSAHRDSNQPQHF; cdr3_nt: TGTGCCAGCAGTGCCCACAGGGATAGCAATCAGCCCCAGCATTTT
clone_size: many; v_call: TRBV7-2; j_call: TRBJ2-3; d_call: NA; cdr3_aa: CASSLGTTLTDTQYF; cdr3_nt: TGTGCCAGCAGCTTAGGGACTACTCTCACAGATACGCAGTATTTT
clone_size: few; v_call: TRBV9; j_call: TRBJ2-5; d_call: TRBD1; cdr3_aa: CASSVAAGGSGETQYF; cdr3_nt: TGTGCCAGCAGCGTAGCCGCAGGGGGCAGTGGAGAGACCCAGTACTTC
clone_size: NA; v_call: TRBV7-2; j_call: TRBJ1-1; d_call: TRBD1; cdr3_aa: CASSIDRGSAEAFF; cdr3_nt: TGTGCCAGCAGCATCGACAGGGGATCGGCTGAAGCTTTCTTT
clone_size: NA; v_call: TRBV19; j_call: TRBJ2-2; d_call: NA; cdr3_aa: CASSIGQNTGELFF; cdr3_nt: TGTGCCAGTAGTATTGGACAGAACACCGGGGAGCTGTTTTTT
clone_size: NA; v_call: TRBV18; j_call: TRBJ2-7; d_call: NA; cdr3_aa: CASSPQGLGGDEQYF; cdr3_nt: TGTGCCAGCTCACCACAGGGACTCGGTGGCGACGAGCAGTACTTC
clone_size: few; v_call: TRBV12-3/TRBV12-4; j_call: TRBJ2-7; d_call: NA; cdr3_aa: CASSFRPLTYEQYF; cdr3_nt: TGTGCCAGCAGTTTCCGTCCCCTGACCTACGAGCAGTACTTC
clone_size: NA; v_call: TRBV20-1; j_call: TRBJ2-5; d_call: NA; cdr3_aa: CSARAHRKETQYF; cdr3_nt: TGCAGTGCTAGAGCTCACAGAAAAGAGACCCAGTACTTC
clone_size: few; v_call: TRBV19; j_call: TRBJ1-1; d_call: NA; cdr3_aa: CASSTGVNTEAFF; cdr3_nt: TGTGCCAGTAGTACCGGCGTCAACACTGAAGCTTTCTTT
clone_size: few; v_call: TRBV20-1; j_call: TRBJ1-2; d_call: NA; cdr3_aa: CSARDSASPFYGYTF; cdr3_nt: TGCAGTGCTAGAGATTCGGCCAGCCCGTTCTATGGCTACACCTTC
clone_size: few; v_call: TRBV10-3; j_call: TRBJ2-1; d_call: NA; cdr3_aa: CAISDRGLWAEQFF; cdr3_nt: TGTGCCATCAGTGACCGGGGTTTGTGGGCTGAGCAGTTCTTC
clone_size: NA; v_call: TRBV20-1; j_call: TRBJ2-7; d_call: TRBD1; cdr3_aa: CSARIRGGTGGRNEQYF; cdr3_nt: TGCAGTGCTAGAATTCGTGGTGGGACAGGGGGACGTAACGAGCAGTACTTC
clone_size: many; v_call: TRBV5-1; j_call: TRBJ2-3; d_call: NA; cdr3_aa: CASSSGGGLTTDTQYF; cdr3_nt: TGCGCCAGCAGCTCGGGAGGGGGCCTCACCACAGATACGCAGTATTTT
clone_size: few; v_call: TRBV6-5; j_call: TRBJ2-5; d_call: NA; cdr3_aa: CASSYGTETQYF; cdr3_nt: TGTGCCAGCAGTTACGGGACGGAGACCCAGTACTTC
clone_size: few; v_call: TRBV5-1; j_call: TRBJ2-3; d_call: TRBD2; cdr3_aa: CASSPPDGGAESADTQYF; cdr3_nt: TGCGCCAGCAGCCCTCCTGACGGGGGGGCCGAGTCGGCAGATACGCAGTATTTT
clone_size: medium-sized; v_call: TRBV11-3; j_call: TRBJ2-1; d_call: TRBD2; cdr3_aa: CASSLDRLAGVNNEQFF; cdr3_nt: TGTGCCAGCAGCCTAGATCGACTAGCGGGAGTAAACAATGAGCAGTTCTTC
clone_size: NA; v_call: TRBV24-1; j_call: TRBJ1-4; d_call: NA; cdr3_aa: CATSDSRLAKLFF; cdr3_nt: TGTGCCACCAGTGACTCGCGACTGGCTAAACTGTTTTTT
clone_size: few; v_call: TRBV20-1; j_call: TRBJ2-3; d_call: TRBD2; cdr3_aa: CSARDGGRRWTDTQYF; cdr3_nt: TGCAGTGCTAGAGATGGCGGGAGGAGATGGACAGATACGCAGTATTTT
clone_size: NA; v_call: TRBV6-2/TRBV6-3; j_call: TRBJ2-2; d_call: NA; cdr3_aa: CASSYSSPPGELFF; cdr3_nt: TGTGCCAGCAGTTACTCGAGTCCTCCCGGGGAGCTGTTTTTT
clone_size: few; v_call: TRBV20-1; j_call: TRBJ2-1; d_call: TRBD1; cdr3_aa: CSAQNRDRGTNEQFF; cdr3_nt: TGCAGTGCGCAAAACCGGGACAGGGGAACCAATGAGCAGTTCTTC
clone_size: once; v_call: TRBV29-1; j_call: TRBJ2-7; d_call: NA; cdr3_aa: CSVEGLWGEQYF; cdr3_nt: TGCAGCGTTGAGGGCTTGTGGGGCGAGCAGTACTTC
clone_size: NA; v_call: TRBV9; j_call: TRBJ2-3; d_call: TRBD1; cdr3_aa: CASSSRTGRDTQYF; cdr3_nt: TGTGCCAGCAGCTCACGGACAGGGCGGGATACGCAGTATTTT
clone_size: few; v_call: TRBV5-1; j_call: TRBJ2-7; d_call: NA; cdr3_aa: CASSFGTPTYEQYF; cdr3_nt: TGCGCCAGCAGCTTCGGGACGCCGACCTACGAGCAGTACTTC
clone_size: NA; v_call: TRBV5-1; j_call: TRBJ2-1; d_call: NA; cdr3_aa: CASTSLGSYNEQFF; cdr3_nt: TGCGCCAGCACCTCCCTGGGCTCCTACAATGAGCAGTTCTTC
clone_size: NA; v_call: TRBV11-2; j_call: TRBJ1-1; d_call: NA; cdr3_aa: CASSSPAGQGIAFF; cdr3_nt: TGTGCCAGCAGCTCCCCTGCGGGGCAGGGCATAGCTTTCTTT
clone_size: NA; v_call: TRBV5-1; j_call: TRBJ1-3; d_call: NA; cdr3_aa: CASSLDGGNTIYF; cdr3_nt: TGCGCCAGCAGCTTGGATGGGGGAAACACCATATATTTT
clone_size: NA; v_call: TRBV18; j_call: TRBJ2-1; d_call: NA; cdr3_aa: CASSPPVGSNEQFF; cdr3_nt: TGTGCCAGCTCACCACCGGTGGGCAGCAATGAGCAGTTCTTC
clone_size: NA; v_call: TRBV29-1; j_call: TRBJ1-5; d_call: NA; cdr3_aa: CSVGGNSNQPQHF; cdr3_nt: TGCAGCGTTGGAGGGAATAGCAATCAGCCCCAGCATTTT
clone_size: few; v_call: TRBV7-2; j_call: TRBJ2-5; d_call: NA; cdr3_aa: CASSLAPTSRETQYF; cdr3_nt: TGTGCCAGCAGCTTGGCCCCCACTAGCCGGGAGACCCAGTACTTC
clone_size: NA; v_call: TRBV7-2; j_call: TRBJ2-7; d_call: TRBD2; cdr3_aa: CASSSTSGTYEQYF; cdr3_nt: TGTGCCAGCAGTTCGACTAGCGGGACCTACGAGCAGTACTTC
clone_size: NA; v_call: TRBV6-5; j_call: TRBJ1-2; d_call: NA; cdr3_aa: CASSPQLAPALYGYTF; cdr3_nt: TGTGCCAGCAGTCCCCAGTTGGCCCCAGCACTCTATGGCTACACCTTC
clone_size: NA; v_call: TRBV29-1; j_call: TRBJ2-7; d_call: TRBD1; cdr3_aa: CSVQRPPGGKQYF; cdr3_nt: TGCAGCGTCCAAAGACCTCCAGGGGGTAAGCAGTACTTC
clone_size: few; v_call: TRBV6-6; j_call: TRBJ2-1; d_call: TRBD2; cdr3_aa: CASSYSYGGGLNEQFF; cdr3_nt: TGTGCCAGCAGTTACTCGTACGGGGGGGGTCTCAATGAGCAGTTCTTC
clone_size: NA; v_call: TRBV20-1; j_call: TRBJ2-7; d_call: TRBD1; cdr3_aa: CSARPGQGLEQYF; cdr3_nt: TGCAGTGCTAGGCCGGGACAGGGGTTGGAGCAGTACTTC
clone_size: NA; v_call: TRBV10-3; j_call: TRBJ2-2; d_call: TRBD2; cdr3_aa: CAISGGLAGDGTGELFF; cdr3_nt: TGTGCCATCAGTGGGGGCCTAGCGGGAGATGGCACCGGGGAGCTGTTTTTT
clone_size: few; v_call: TRBV9; j_call: TRBJ2-3; d_call: TRBD2; cdr3_aa: CASSLLAGATDTQYF; cdr3_nt: TGTGCCAGCAGCCTCTTAGCGGGAGCCACAGATACGCAGTATTTT
clone_size: once; v_call: TRBV2; j_call: TRBJ1-4; d_call: NA; cdr3_aa: CASSWDSATNEKLFF; cdr3_nt: TGTGCCAGCAGCTGGGACTCTGCAACTAATGAAAAACTGTTTTTT
clone_size: few; v_call: TRBV5-1; j_call: TRBJ1-4; d_call: NA; cdr3_aa: CASSLVGLAPNEKLFF; cdr3_nt: TGCGCCAGCAGCTTGGTGGGATTGGCCCCTAACGAAAAACTGTTTTTT
clone_size: NA; v_call: TRBV24-1; j_call: TRBJ1-1; d_call: NA; cdr3_aa: CATSDSGNRHTEAFF; cdr3_nt: TGTGCCACCAGTGATTCAGGTAACAGGCATACTGAAGCTTTCTTT
clone_size: NA; v_call: TRBV20-1; j_call: TRBJ1-3; d_call: TRBD1; cdr3_aa: CSASGATGGGNTIYF; cdr3_nt: TGCAGTGCTAGCGGTGCGACAGGGGGTGGAAACACCATATATTTT
clone_size: NA; v_call: TRBV7-2; j_call: TRBJ2-2; d_call: TRBD2; cdr3_aa: CASTPSGSTTGELFF; cdr3_nt: TGTGCCAGCACCCCTAGCGGGAGTACCACCGGGGAGCTGTTTTTT
clone_size: NA; v_call: TRBV2; j_call: TRBJ1-1; d_call: NA; cdr3_aa: CASSSYSNTEAFF; cdr3_nt: TGTGCCAGCAGTTCGTACTCGAACACTGAAGCTTTCTTT
clone_size: few; v_call: TRBV11-2; j_call: TRBJ2-6; d_call: TRBD1; cdr3_aa: CASSQPSMTGASGANVLTF; cdr3_nt: TGTGCCAGCAGTCAACCCTCAATGACAGGGGCCTCTGGGGCCAACGTCCTGACTTTC
clone_size: few; v_call: TRBV11-3; j_call: TRBJ2-3; d_call: NA; cdr3_aa: CASSSSVIDTQYF; cdr3_nt: TGTGCCAGCAGCTCAAGCGTGATAGATACGCAGTATTTT
clone_size: few; v_call: TRBV29-1; j_call: TRBJ1-2; d_call: TRBD1; cdr3_aa: CSVDPTGEDYGYTF; cdr3_nt: TGCAGCGTTGATCCTACAGGGGAGGACTATGGCTACACCTTC
clone_size: NA; v_call: TRBV20-1; j_call: TRBJ2-1; d_call: NA; cdr3_aa: CSAWARLSSYNEQFF; cdr3_nt: TGCAGTGCTTGGGCCCGGCTGAGCTCCTACAATGAGCAGTTCTTC
clone_size: few; v_call: TRBV5-1; j_call: TRBJ1-2; d_call: NA; cdr3_aa: CASSLDSPNYGYTF; cdr3_nt: TGCGCCAGCAGCTTGGACAGTCCGAACTATGGCTACACCTTC
clone_size: few; v_call: TRBV20-1; j_call: TRBJ2-1; d_call: NA; cdr3_aa: CSAPGAGRANNEQFF; cdr3_nt: TGCAGTGCCCCAGGGGCGGGAAGGGCGAACAATGAGCAGTTCTTC
clone_size: NA; v_call: TRBV3-1; j_call: TRBJ2-5; d_call: NA; cdr3_aa: CASSPSGGGSETQYF; cdr3_nt: TGTGCCAGCAGCCCCAGCGGTGGGGGCTCGGAGACCCAGTACTTC
clone_size: few; v_call: TRBV30; j_call: TRBJ1-1; d_call: NA; cdr3_aa: CAWRLNLGTEAFF; cdr3_nt: TGTGCCTGGAGGTTGAACTTGGGCACTGAAGCTTTCTTT